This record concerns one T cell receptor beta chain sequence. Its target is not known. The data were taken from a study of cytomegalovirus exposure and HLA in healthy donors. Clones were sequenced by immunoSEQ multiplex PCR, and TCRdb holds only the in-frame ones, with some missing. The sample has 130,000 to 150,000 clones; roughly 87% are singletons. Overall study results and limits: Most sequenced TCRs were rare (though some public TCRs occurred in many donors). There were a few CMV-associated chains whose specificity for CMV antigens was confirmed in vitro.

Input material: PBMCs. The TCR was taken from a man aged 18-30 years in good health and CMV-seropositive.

The CDR3 is CASSDRARSSYNSPLHF. Written as DNA, the CDR3 is TGTGCCAGCAGCGATCGTGCCCGGAGCTCCTATAATTCACCCCTCCACTTT. This sequence joins TRBV13 and TRBJ1-6; no clear D gene. Germline V gene sequence: CDR1 PRHDT, CDR2 FYEKMQ (reference sequence). Trimming stripped 5 bases from V and 0 bases from J, with 14 bases between. The CDR3 has 17 amino acids.